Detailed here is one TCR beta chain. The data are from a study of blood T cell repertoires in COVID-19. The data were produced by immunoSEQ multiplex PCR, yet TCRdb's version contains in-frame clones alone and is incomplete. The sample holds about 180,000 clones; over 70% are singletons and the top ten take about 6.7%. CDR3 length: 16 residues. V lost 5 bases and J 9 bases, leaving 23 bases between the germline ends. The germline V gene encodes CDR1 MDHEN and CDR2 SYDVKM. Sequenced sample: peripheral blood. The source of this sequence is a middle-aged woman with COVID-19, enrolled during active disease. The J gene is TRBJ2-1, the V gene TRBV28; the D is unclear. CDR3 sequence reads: CASSPASAPFGGEQFF. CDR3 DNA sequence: TGTGCCAGCAGTCCTGCTAGTGCTCCTTTTGGCGGTGAGCAGTTCTTC.